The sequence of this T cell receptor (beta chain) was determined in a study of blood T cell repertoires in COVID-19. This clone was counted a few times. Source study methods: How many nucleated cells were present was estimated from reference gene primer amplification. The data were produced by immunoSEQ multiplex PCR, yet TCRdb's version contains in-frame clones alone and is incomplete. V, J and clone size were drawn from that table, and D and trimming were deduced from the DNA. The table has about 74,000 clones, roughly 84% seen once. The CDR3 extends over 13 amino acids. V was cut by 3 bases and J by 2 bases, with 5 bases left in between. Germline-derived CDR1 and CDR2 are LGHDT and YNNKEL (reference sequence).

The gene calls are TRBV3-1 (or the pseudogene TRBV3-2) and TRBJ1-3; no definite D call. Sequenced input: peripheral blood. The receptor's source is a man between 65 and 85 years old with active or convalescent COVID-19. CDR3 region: CASSQPAGNTIYF. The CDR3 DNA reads TGTGCCAGCAGCCAGCCAGCTGGAAACACCATATATTTT.